The 25 T cell receptor beta chains given below trace back to one sample, sequenced in a study of cytomegalovirus exposure and HLA in healthy donors listed by TCRdb under 2017. To prepare the library, the immunoSEQ multiplex PCR assay was applied. For the multiplex PCR, a mixture combining 60 forward primers for TCR Vbeta segments and 13 reverse primers for TCR Jbeta segments was used. In TCRdb, the immuneACCESS table is reduced to in-frame sequences with V and J assigned. These tables do not hold every clone; where another copy was compared, an unresolved V gene accounts for under half, and the others remain unexplained. The sample yields fewer than 55,000 clones; 70% to 85% were counted once. Together, the top ten hold 20% to 25% of the sample. Sequencing was done on a sample of PBMCs. The source of these receptors is a woman between 50 and 59 years old in good health and CMV-seropositive.

This clone was seen more than once but under ten times. The J gene is TRBJ1-4, the V gene TRBV7-9; possibly TRBD1 for D (5 bases). This CDR3 is 15 amino acids long. Per the germline V gene, CDR1 is SEHNR and CDR2 is FQNEAQ (reference sequence). Between the trimmed V and J ends, which lost 1 base and 8 bases, there was a span of 14 bases. The CDR3 nucleotides read TGTGCCAGCAGCTTAGGGCCCAGGGCGCACGAAAAACTGTTTTTT. Encoded protein: CASSLGPRAHEKLFF. The full variable domain, with the rest looked up from reference TRBV7-9 and TRBJ1-4, is DTGVSQNPRHKITKRGQNVTFRCDPISEHNRLYWYRQTLGQGPEFLTYFQNEAQLEKSRLLSDRFSAERPKGSFSTLEIQRTEQGDSAMYLCASSLGPRAHEKLFFGSGTQLSVL.

This clone has only a few counts. The chain combines TRBV7-6 with TRBJ1-1, with D possibly being TRBD1 (6 bases). The germline V gene has CDR1 SGHVS and CDR2 FNYEAQ. The CDR3 length is 13 residues. V shed 4 bases and J shed 3 bases, with 9 bases lying between them. For the CDR3, the DNA is TGTGCCAGCAGCTCACAGGGCTACACTGAAGCTTTCTTT. Residues: CASSSQGYTEAFF.

The rearrangement joins TRBV5-4 to TRBJ1-1; D is undetermined. The CDR3 runs 12 residues. Looked up from germline, CDR1 is SGHNT and CDR2 is YYREEE (reference sequence). Trimming left V 3 bases short and J 3 bases short, with 6 bases between. The CDR3 loop is CASSYGDTEAFF. CDR3 bases: TGTGCCAGCAGCTACGGAGACACTGAAGCTTTCTTT. The full variable domain, in which reference TRBV5-4 and TRBJ1-1 provide the parts outside the CDR3, is ETGVTQSPTHLIKTRGQQVTLRCSSQSGHNTVSWYQQALGQGPQFIFQYYREEENGRGNFPPRFSGLQFPNYSSELNVNALELDDSALYLCASSYGDTEAFFGQGTRLTVV.

This clone was seen a few times. The chain joins TRBV13 to TRBJ1-2; D gene unclear. CDR1 and CDR2 (germline): PRHDT, FYEKMQ (reference sequence). V dropped 2 bases and J dropped 6 bases, with 4 bases sitting between them. The CDR3 has 11 residues. DNA for the CDR3: TGTGCCAGCAGCTTAATCAATGGCTACACCTTC. Amino acid sequence: CASSLINGYTF.

This rearrangement joins TRBV21-1 to TRBJ1-2; the D segment call TRBD1 is taken from the table without a DNA check. TRBV21-1 is assigned pseudogene status. This CDR3 is built from 15 residues. The CDR3 DNA reads as TGTGCCAGGGACAGCAAAGGACCAACTAACTATGGCTACACCTTC. Translating it yields CARDSKGPTNYGYTF.

This rearrangement joins TRBV27 to TRBJ2-3; D is perhaps TRBD1 (5 bases). V gave up 2 bases and J gave up 2 bases, with 11 bases separating them. Germline values: CDR1 MNHEY, CDR2 SMNVEV (reference sequence). CDR3 length: 15 amino acids. Written as DNA, the CDR3 is TGTGCCAGCAGTTTAAGGGGAAGGCCCACAGATACGCAGTATTTT. Translating it yields CASSLRGRPTDTQYF.

This clone was observed a few times. V and J are TRBV7-9 and TRBJ2-7; 9 bases line up with TRBD1. CDR1 SEHNR and CDR2 FQNEAQ come from the germline V gene (reference sequence). The CDR3 has 15 residues. With 5 bases clipped from V and 5 bases from J, the junction kept 10 bases outside the gene matches. CDR3 DNA: TGTGCCAGCAGCGAATCCGGGACAGGGTCTGACGAGCAGTACTTC. Translated, it gives CASSESGTGSDEQYF. The whole variable domain, remainder taken from reference TRBV7-9 and TRBJ2-7, is DTGVSQNPRHKITKRGQNVTFRCDPISEHNRLYWYRQTLGQGPEFLTYFQNEAQLEKSRLLSDRFSAERPKGSFSTLEIQRTEQGDSAMYLCASSESGTGSDEQYFGPGTRLTVT.

This clone was seen a handful of times. The DNA for the CDR3 is TGTGCCAGCAGCCTCCTAGCGGAGGGGATTGACTATGGCTACACCTTC. As protein: CASSLLAEGIDYGYTF. The rearrangement uses TRBV5-8 and TRBJ1-2; the D gene is possibly TRBD1 (5 bases). The CDR3 contains 16 residues. In germline, CDR1 is SGHTS, CDR2 YDEGEE. V lost 4 bases and J lost 3, with 19 bases in between.

This clone appeared a few times. The CDR3 sequence is CASSLPQGSLGYEQYF. CDR3 in DNA: TGTGCCAGCAGCTTGCCCCAGGGAAGTTTGGGCTACGAGCAGTACTTC. The chain has TRBV5-4 and TRBJ2-7; D is possibly TRBD1 (5 bases). Germline V CDR1 and CDR2: SGHNT, YYREEE (reference sequence). CDR3 length: 16 residues. V shed 1 base and J shed 3 bases, with 17 bases lying between them. The entire variable domain, with the rest obtained from reference TRBV5-4 and TRBJ2-7, is as follows: ETGVTQSPTHLIKTRGQQVTLRCSSQSGHNTVSWYQQALGQGPQFIFQYYREEENGRGNFPPRFSGLQFPNYSSELNVNALELDDSALYLCASSLPQGSLGYEQYFGPGTRLTVT.

This rearrangement joins TRBV4-3 to TRBJ2-2, with D possibly TRBD1 on 5 matching bases. There are 14 residues in the CDR3. Germline values: CDR1 LGHNA, CDR2 YSLEER. V lost 1 base to trimming and J lost 6 bases, with 9 bases between them. The CDR3: CASSQAVGPGELFF. The CDR3 DNA follows: TGCGCCAGCAGCCAAGCTGTGGGGCCCGGGGAGCTGTTTTTT.

J is TRBJ2-7 and V is TRBV7-9; TRBD1 might be the D (6 bases). V lost 3 bases, J lost 1 base, and 16 bases lay in between. The CDR3 contains 16 residues. Germline V CDR1 and CDR2: SEHNR, FQNEAQ (reference sequence). The CDR3 reads CASSFGPDSTSYEQYF. CDR3 coding DNA: TGTGCCAGCAGCTTTGGTCCGGACAGCACTTCCTACGAGCAGTACTTC.

This rearrangement joins TRBV6-5 to TRBJ1-5; D may be TRBD1 (5 bases). This CDR3 is built from 15 residues. With 6 bases removed from V and 2 bases from J, the gap between germline ends came to 14 bases. Germline CDR1 and CDR2: MNHEY and SVGAGI. The CDR3 here is CASRSRGVGNQPQHF. For the CDR3, the DNA is TGTGCCAGCAGATCAAGGGGTGTCGGCAATCAGCCCCAGCATTTT.

This chain joins TRBV2 and TRBJ2-1, with TRBD1 matching 10 bases. J was trimmed by 2 bases and V by 0 bases; bases with no gene match: 7. The V gene's germline CDR1 is SNHLY and CDR2 FYNNEI. The CDR3 is 18 amino acids. The CDR3 DNA reads as TGTGCCAGCAGTGAAGCGGGGGCGGGGACAGGGGCCTACAATGAGCAGTTCTTC. Translation: CASSEAGAGTGAYNEQFF.

This clone was seen a handful of times. V and J are TRBV29-1 and TRBJ2-1, with 10 bases matching TRBD1. Germline V gene data show CDR1 as SQVTM and CDR2 as ANQGSEA. There are 14 residues in the CDR3. J gave up 7 bases and V 7 bases, and 10 bases lay outside the gene matches. The CDR3 loop reads CSARTGGFGNEQFF. The CDR3 DNA follows: TGCAGCGCACGGACAGGGGGATTCGGGAATGAGCAGTTCTTC.

The chain has TRBV19 and TRBJ2-2, with D tentatively TRBD1 (5 bases). The CDR3 consists of 14 residues. V was pared by 7 bases and J by 7 bases, with 16 bases between. Germline CDR1 and CDR2: LNHDA and SQIVND (reference sequence). The CDR3 sequence is CASTMPGRGGELFF. The CDR3 bases are TGTGCCAGTACCATGCCAGGAAGGGGCGGGGAGCTGTTTTTT.

This rearrangement joins TRBV6-5 to TRBJ1-6, with D unresolved. Trimming removed 4 bases at V and 7 bases at J, with 11 bases between. The germline CDR1 and CDR2 sequences are MNHEY and SVGAGI. The length of the CDR3 is 14 residues. The CDR3 region is CASSFRRGNSPLHF. CDR3 coding DNA: TGTGCCAGCAGTTTCAGGAGAGGGAATTCACCCCTCCACTTT.

The chain carries TRBV10-3 and TRBJ2-1; D is ambiguous. Trimming removed 4 bases from V and 3 bases from J, with 7 bases in between. The CDR3 has 13 residues. Looked up from germline, CDR1 is ENHRY and CDR2 is SYGVKD. CDR3 loop: CAISVGSYNEQFF. The CDR3 nucleotides read TGTGCCATCAGTGTCGGTAGCTACAATGAGCAGTTCTTC.

The chain links TRBV5-4 to TRBJ1-1, with D possibly matching TRBD1 (5 bases). The CDR3 loop spans 14 amino acids. Deletions cut 2 bases from V and 1 base from J, with 9 bases between. CDR1 is SGHNT and CDR2 is YYREEE in the germline V gene (reference sequence). As DNA, the CDR3 is TGTGCCAGCAGCTTCGGGGGGAGGAACACTGAAGCTTTCTTT. This codes for CASSFGGRNTEAFF.

In this sample, this clone turned up once. The genes are TRBV5-1 and TRBJ2-1; 11 bases match TRBD2. CDR3 length: 16 amino acids. Germline lookup yields CDR1 SGHRS and CDR2 YFSETQ. The J segment lost 7 bases and the V segment lost 1 base, leaving 7 bases of the junction unmatched. CDR3 sequence reads: CASSLRLAGGRNEQFF. In nucleotides, the CDR3 is TGCGCCAGCAGCTTGCGGCTAGCGGGGGGACGAAATGAGCAGTTCTTC.

The CDR3 spells CASSLYPTSRPNEQFF. CDR3 sequence (DNA): TGTGCCAGCAGCCTATATCCAACTAGTCGGCCAAACGAGCAGTTCTTC. V gene TRBV14 combines with J gene TRBJ2-1; possible D gene TRBD2, 5 bases. The CDR3 is 16 residues long. Trimming left V 4 bases short and J 10 bases short, with 23 bases between. The germline CDR1 and CDR2 sequences are SGHDN and FVKESK.

As for this clone: Other DNA sequences from this sample encode an identical CDR3 as well. The chain joins TRBV5-4 to TRBJ1-1; 10 positions agree with TRBD1. The CDR3 is made up of 15 amino acids. From germline, CDR1 is SGHNT and CDR2 YYREEE (reference sequence). V gave up 3 bases and J gave up 1 base; unmatched junction bases: 3. The CDR3 bases are TGTGCCAGCAGCTCGGGACAGGGGTGGAACACTGAAGCTTTCTTT. It translates to CASSSGQGWNTEAFF.

The V gene is TRBV7-2, the J gene TRBJ2-2, with TRBD2 as a possible D gene (5 bases). Between the trimmed V and J ends, which lost 2 bases and 1 base, there was a span of 11 bases. The CDR3 runs to 16 residues. The germline V gene encodes CDR1 SGHTA and CDR2 FQGNSA. This CDR3 is CASSLSSAGNTGELFF. CDR3 coding DNA: TGTGCCAGCAGCTTAAGTTCGGCGGGGAACACCGGGGAGCTGTTTTTT.

The V gene is TRBV6-5, the J gene TRBJ1-4; 9 bases line up with TRBD1. CDR1 is MNHEY and CDR2 is SVGAGI in the germline V gene. V lost 5 bases, J lost 14 bases, and 9 bases stayed unmatched. The CDR3 totals 13 residues. CDR3 amino acids: CASSQAGQGGLFF. The CDR3, as DNA: TGTGCCAGCAGTCAGGCGGGACAGGGAGGCCTGTTTTTT.

The chain combines TRBV5-5 with TRBJ1-2; the match to TRBD1 covers 8 bases. CDR1 is SGHKS and CDR2 is YYEKEE in the germline V gene (reference sequence). The CDR3 contains 14 residues. V shed 1 base, J shed 4 bases, and the junction held 3 bases outside the gene matches. CDR3 in DNA: TGTGCCAGCAGCTTGCAGACAGGGGCCTATGGCTACACCTTC. The encoded protein is CASSLQTGAYGYTF.

V usage is TRBV5-4 and J usage is TRBJ2-3, with TRBD2 matching over 13 bases. This CDR3 contains 16 residues. The trim removed 3 bases at V and 6 bases at J, leaving 7 bases unmatched. Germline loops: CDR1 SGHNT, CDR2 YYREEE (reference sequence). CDR3 DNA sequence: TGTGCCAGCAGCTCAGCCGGGACTAGCGGGATTGATACGCAGTATTTT. Amino acids: CASSSAGTSGIDTQYF.